This entry features one T cell receptor (beta chain) sequence. The antigen is undetermined. This sample is drawn from a study of T-cell memory formation after mild COVID-19. About the research overall: The two donors had largely donor-specific TCR clusters.

V shed 7 bases, J shed 4 bases, and the junction held 12 bases outside the gene matches. Germline CDR1 is SGHVS and CDR2 is FQNEAQ. The CDR3 runs 17 residues. TCR alpha and TCR beta cDNA libraries with sample barcodes and UMIs came from 5'RACE using constant-segment primers. TCRdb reprocessed the 5' RACE reads with MiXCR, giving one entry per CDR3 protein. The data show about 210,000 distinct CDR3 sequences, about 10% seen once. Study-wide points: Memory from before infection featured some responding clones, which suggests cross-reactive memory joined. Clones that contracted from day 15 to 85 were balanced CD4/CD8, while later expanders leaned CD4+.

The chain links TRBV7-8 to TRBJ2-1, with 11 positions matching TRBD2. This TCR came from a man younger than 30 who had mild COVID-19 (a few samples of this study predate the infection). Cell type and time point are not known. The sample was PBMCs or a T cell subset sorted from them (not recorded which). Here the CDR3 DNA reads TGTGCCAGCACCTCTTTCCCTGGACTAGCGGGTTACAATGAGCAGTTCTTC. As protein: CASTSFPGLAGYNEQFF.